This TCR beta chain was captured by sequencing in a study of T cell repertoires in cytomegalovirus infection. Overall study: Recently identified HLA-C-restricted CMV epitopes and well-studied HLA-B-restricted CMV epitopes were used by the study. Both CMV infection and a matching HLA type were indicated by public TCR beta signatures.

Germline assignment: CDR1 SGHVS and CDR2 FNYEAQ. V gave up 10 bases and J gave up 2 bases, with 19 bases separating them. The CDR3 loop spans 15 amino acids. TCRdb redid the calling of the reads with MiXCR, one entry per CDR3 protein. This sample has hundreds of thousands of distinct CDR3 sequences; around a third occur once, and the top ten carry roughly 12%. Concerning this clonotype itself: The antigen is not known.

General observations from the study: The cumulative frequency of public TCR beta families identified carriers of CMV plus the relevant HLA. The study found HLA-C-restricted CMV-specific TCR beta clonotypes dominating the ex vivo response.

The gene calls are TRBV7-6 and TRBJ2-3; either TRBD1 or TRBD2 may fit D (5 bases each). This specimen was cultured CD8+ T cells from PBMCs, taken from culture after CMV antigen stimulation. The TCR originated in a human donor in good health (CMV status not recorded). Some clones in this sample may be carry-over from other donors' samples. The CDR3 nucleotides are TGTGCCAAACGAAGGGGACGATGCAACACAGATACGCAGTATTTT. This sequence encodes CAKRRGRCNTDTQYF.